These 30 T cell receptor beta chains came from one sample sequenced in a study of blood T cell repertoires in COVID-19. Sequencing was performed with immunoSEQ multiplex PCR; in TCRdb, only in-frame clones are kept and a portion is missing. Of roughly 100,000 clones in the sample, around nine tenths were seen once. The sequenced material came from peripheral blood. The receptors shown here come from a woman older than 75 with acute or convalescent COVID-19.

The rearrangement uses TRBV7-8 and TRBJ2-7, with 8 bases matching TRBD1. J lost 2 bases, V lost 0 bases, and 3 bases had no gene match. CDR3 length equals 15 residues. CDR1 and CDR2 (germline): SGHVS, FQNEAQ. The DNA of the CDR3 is TGTGCCAGCAGCTTAGCGACAGGGGACACCTACGAGCAGTACTTC. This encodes CASSLATGDTYEQYF.

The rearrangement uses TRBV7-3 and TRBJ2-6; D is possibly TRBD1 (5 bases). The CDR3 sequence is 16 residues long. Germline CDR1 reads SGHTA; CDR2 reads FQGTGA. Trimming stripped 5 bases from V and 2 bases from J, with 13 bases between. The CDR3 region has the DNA TGTGCCAGCAGCCTGACCAGGGTACCTGGGGCCAACGTCCTGACTTTC. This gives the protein CASSLTRVPGANVLTF. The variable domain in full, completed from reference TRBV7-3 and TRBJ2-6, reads GAGVSQTPSNKVTEKGKYVELRCDPISGHTALYWYRQSLGQGPEFLIYFQGTGAADDSGLPNDRFFAVRPEGSVSTLKIQRTERGDSAVYLCASSLTRVPGANVLTFGAGSRLTVL.

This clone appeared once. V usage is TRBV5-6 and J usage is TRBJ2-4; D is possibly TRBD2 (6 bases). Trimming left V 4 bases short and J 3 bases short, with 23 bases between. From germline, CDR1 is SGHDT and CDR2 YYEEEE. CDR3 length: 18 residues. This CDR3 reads CASSGVRGGRKVKNIQYF. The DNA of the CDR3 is TGTGCCAGCAGCGGAGTTAGGGGAGGTAGAAAGGTCAAAAACATTCAGTACTTC.

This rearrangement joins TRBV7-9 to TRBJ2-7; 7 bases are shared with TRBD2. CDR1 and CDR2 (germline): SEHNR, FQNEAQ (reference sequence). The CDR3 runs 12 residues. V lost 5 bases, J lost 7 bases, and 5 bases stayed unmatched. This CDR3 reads CASSTTSSEQYF. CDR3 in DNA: TGTGCCAGCAGCACGACTAGCTCGGAGCAGTACTTC.

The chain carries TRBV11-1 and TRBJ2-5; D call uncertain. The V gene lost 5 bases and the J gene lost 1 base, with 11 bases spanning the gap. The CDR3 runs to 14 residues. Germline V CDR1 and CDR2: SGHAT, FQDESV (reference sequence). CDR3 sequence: CASSRSPTQETQYF. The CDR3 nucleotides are TGTGCCAGCAGCCGGAGCCCCACCCAAGAGACCCAGTACTTC.

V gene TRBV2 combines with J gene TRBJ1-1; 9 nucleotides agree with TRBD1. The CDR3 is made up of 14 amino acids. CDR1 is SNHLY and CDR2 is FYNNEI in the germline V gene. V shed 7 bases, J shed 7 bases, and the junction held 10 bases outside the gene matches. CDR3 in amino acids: CASNIDRGYSEAFF. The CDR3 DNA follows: TGTGCCAGCAACATTGACAGGGGGTATAGTGAAGCTTTCTTT.

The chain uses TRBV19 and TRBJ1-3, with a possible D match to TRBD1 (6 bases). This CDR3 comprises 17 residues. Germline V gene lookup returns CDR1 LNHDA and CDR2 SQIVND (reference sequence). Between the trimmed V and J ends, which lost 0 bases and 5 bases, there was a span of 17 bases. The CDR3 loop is CASSIESGGLRRNTIYF. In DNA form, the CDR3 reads TGTGCCAGTAGTATAGAAAGCGGGGGCTTAAGGAGAAACACCATATATTTT.

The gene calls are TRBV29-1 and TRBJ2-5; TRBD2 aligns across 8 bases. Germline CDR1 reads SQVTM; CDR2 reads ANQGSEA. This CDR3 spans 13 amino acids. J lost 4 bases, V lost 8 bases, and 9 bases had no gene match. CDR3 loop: CSSAEAGGETQYF. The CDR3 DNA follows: TGCAGCTCGGCCGAGGCGGGGGGAGAGACCCAGTACTTC.

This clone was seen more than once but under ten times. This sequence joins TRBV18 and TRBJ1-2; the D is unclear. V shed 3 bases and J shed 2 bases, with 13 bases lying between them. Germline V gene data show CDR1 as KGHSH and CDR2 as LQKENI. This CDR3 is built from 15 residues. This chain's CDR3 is CASSPDGIANYGYTF. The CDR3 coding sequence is TGTGCCAGCTCACCGGACGGGATCGCGAACTATGGCTACACCTTC. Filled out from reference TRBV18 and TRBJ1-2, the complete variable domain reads NAGVMQNPRHLVRRRGQEARLRCSPMKGHSHVYWYRQLPEEGLKFMVYLQKENIIDESGMPKERFSAEFPKEGPSILRIQQVVRGDSAAYFCASSPDGIANYGYTFGSGTRLTVV.

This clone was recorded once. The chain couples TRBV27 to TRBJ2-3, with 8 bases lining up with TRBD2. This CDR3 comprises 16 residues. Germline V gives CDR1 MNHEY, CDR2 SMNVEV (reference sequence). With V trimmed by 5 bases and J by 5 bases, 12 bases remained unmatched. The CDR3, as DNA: TGTGCCAGCAGTCTACAAGCGGGGGCCTCCGGAGATACGCAGTATTTT. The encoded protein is CASSLQAGASGDTQYF.

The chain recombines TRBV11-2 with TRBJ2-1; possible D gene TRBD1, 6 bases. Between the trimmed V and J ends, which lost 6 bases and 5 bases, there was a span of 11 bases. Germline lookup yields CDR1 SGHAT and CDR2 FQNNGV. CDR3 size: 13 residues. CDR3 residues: CASSFDRHNEQFF. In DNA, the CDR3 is TGTGCCAGCAGTTTTGACAGGCACAATGAGCAGTTCTTC. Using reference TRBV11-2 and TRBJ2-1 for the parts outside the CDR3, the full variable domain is EAGVAQSPRYKIIEKRQSVAFWCNPISGHATLYWYQQILGQGPKLLIQFQNNGVVDDSQLPKDRFSAERLKGVDSTLKIQPAKLEDSAVYLCASSFDRHNEQFFGPGTRLTVL.

CDR3 residues: CASSLGWQVYEQYF. CDR3 coding DNA: TGCGCCAGCAGCTTGGGATGGCAGGTCTACGAGCAGTACTTC. The V gene is TRBV5-1, the J gene TRBJ2-7, with D unclear. Germline assignment: CDR1 SGHRS and CDR2 YFSETQ. This CDR3 has 14 residues. The V gene lost 0 bases and the J gene lost 3 bases, with 10 bases spanning the gap.

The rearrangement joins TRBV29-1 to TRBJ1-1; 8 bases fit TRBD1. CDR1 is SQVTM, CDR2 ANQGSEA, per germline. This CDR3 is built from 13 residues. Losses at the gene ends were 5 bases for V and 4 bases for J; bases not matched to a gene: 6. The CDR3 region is CSVTAGGGTEAFF. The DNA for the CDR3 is TGCAGCGTTACGGCAGGGGGCGGCACTGAAGCTTTCTTT.

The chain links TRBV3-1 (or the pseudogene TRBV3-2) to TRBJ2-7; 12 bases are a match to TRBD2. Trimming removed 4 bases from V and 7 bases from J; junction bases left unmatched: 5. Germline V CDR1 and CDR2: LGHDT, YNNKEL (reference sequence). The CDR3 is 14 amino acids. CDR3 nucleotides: TGTGCCAGCAGCCTGGCTAGCGGGGGGGTTGAGCAGTACTTC. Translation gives CASSLASGGVEQYF.

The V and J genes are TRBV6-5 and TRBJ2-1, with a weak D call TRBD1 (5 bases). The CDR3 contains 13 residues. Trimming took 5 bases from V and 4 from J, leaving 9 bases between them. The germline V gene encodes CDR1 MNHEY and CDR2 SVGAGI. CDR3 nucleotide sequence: TGTGCCAGCAGTCTAGACAGATACAATGAGCAGTTCTTC. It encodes CASSLDRYNEQFF.

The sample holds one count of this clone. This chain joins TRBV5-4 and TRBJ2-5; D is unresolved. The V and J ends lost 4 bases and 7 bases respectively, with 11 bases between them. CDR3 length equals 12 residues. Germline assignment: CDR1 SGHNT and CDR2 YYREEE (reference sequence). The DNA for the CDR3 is TGTGCCAGCAGCGAACCTCTACGGACCCAGTACTTC. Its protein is CASSEPLRTQYF.

The CDR3 loop is CASSRGTGLTYEQYF. CDR3 in DNA: TGTGCCAGCAGCCGCGGGACAGGTCTAACCTACGAGCAGTACTTC. The chain joins TRBV7-3 to TRBJ2-7; TRBD1 agrees at 8 bases. Germline CDR1 SGHTA, CDR2 FQGTGA. The CDR3 consists of 15 residues. V gave up 5 bases and J gave up 2 bases; unmatched junction bases: 8.

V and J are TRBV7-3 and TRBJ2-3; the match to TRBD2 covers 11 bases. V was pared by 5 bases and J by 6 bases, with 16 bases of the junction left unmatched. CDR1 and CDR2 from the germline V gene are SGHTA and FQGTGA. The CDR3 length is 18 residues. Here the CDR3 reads CASSASLTSGVLGDTQYF. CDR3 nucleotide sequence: TGTGCCAGCAGCGCGAGCTTGACTAGCGGGGTGCTGGGTGATACGCAGTATTTT.

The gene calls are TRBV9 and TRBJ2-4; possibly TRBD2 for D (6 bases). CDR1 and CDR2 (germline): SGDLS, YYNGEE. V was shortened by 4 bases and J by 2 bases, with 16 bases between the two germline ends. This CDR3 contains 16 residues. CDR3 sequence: CASSPLPEGSKNIQYF. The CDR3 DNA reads TGTGCCAGCAGCCCACTCCCGGAGGGGTCCAAAAACATTCAGTACTTC.

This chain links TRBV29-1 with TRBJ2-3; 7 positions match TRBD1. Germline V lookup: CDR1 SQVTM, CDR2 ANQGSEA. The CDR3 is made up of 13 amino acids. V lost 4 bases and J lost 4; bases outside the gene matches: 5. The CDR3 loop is CSVGYDRADTQYF. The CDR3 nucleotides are TGCAGCGTTGGCTATGACAGGGCAGATACGCAGTATTTT.

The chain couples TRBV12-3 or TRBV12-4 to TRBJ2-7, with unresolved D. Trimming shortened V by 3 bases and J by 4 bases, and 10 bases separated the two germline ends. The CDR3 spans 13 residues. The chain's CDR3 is CASSLPGRYEQYF. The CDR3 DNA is TGTGCCAGCAGTTTGCCAGGTCGGTACGAGCAGTACTTC.

DNA of the CDR3: TGTGCCAGCGACCCCCCGGGACAGGGCCCTCTAGAGCAGTACTTC. This encodes CASDPPGQGPLEQYF. V and J are TRBV7-9 and TRBJ2-7; 9 bases agree with TRBD1. This CDR3 comprises 15 residues. Trimming at V came to 8 bases and at J to 7 bases, leaving 15 bases not matched to a gene. Per the germline V gene, CDR1 is SEHNR and CDR2 is FQNEAQ (reference sequence).

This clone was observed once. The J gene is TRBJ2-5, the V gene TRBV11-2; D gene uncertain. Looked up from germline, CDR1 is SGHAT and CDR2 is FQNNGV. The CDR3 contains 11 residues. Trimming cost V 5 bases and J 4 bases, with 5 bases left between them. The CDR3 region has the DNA TGTGCCAGCAGCATTATAGAGACCCAGTACTTC. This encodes CASSIIETQYF.

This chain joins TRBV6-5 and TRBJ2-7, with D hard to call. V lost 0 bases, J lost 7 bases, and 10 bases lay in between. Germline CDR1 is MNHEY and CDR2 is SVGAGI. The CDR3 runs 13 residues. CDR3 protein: CASSYSSESEQYF. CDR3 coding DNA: TGTGCCAGCAGTTACTCGTCGGAGTCGGAGCAGTACTTC.

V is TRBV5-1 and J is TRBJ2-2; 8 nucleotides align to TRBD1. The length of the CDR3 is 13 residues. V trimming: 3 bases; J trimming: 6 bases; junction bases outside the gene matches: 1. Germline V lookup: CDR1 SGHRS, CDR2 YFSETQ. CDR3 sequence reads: CASSSTGAGELFF. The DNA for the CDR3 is TGCGCCAGCAGCTCGACAGGGGCCGGGGAGCTGTTTTTT.

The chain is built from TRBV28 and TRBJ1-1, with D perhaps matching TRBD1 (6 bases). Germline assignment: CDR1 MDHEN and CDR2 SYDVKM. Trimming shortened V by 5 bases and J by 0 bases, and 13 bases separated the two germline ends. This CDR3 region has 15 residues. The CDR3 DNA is TGTGCCAGCAGTCCCCCGGACAGACTGAACACTGAAGCTTTCTTT. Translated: CASSPPDRLNTEAFF.

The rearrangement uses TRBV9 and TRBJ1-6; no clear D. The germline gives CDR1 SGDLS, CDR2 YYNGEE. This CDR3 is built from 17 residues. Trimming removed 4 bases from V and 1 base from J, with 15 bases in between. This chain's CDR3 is CASSLTDLVSYNSPLHF. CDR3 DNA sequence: TGTGCCAGCAGCCTAACAGATTTAGTGTCCTATAATTCACCCCTCCACTTT.

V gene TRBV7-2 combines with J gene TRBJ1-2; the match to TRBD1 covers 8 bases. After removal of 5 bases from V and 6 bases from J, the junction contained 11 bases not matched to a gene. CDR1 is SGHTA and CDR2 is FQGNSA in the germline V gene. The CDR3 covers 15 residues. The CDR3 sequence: CASSPRQGSKDGYTF. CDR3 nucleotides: TGTGCCAGCAGCCCGAGACAGGGGAGTAAGGATGGCTACACCTTC.

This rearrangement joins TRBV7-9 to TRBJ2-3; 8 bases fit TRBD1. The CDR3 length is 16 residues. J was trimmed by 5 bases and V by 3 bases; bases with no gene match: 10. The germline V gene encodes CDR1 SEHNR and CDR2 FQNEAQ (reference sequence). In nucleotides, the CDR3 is TGTGCCAGCAGCTTCCTAACAGGGGGACGAGGAGATACGCAGTATTTT. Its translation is CASSFLTGGRGDTQYF.

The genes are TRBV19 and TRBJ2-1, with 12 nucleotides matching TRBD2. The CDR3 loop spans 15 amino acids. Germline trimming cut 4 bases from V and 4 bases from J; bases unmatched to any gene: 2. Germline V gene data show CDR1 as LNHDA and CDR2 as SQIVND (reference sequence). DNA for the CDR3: TGTGCCAGTAGTACCGGACTAGCGGGGTACAATGAGCAGTTCTTC. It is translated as CASSTGLAGYNEQFF.